This passage covers 12 T cell receptor beta chains from one sample sequenced in a study of beta chain features in type 1 diabetes. Findings and caveats of the study: There was a moderate but significant shortening of TCRB CDR3s in all four CD4+ subsets of Type 1 diabetes patients.

These receptors have no known antigen. Sequenced material consisted of expressed TCRB transcripts (all of the isolated RNA was reverse transcribed). Sequencing used immunoSEQ multiplex PCR; TCRdb keeps in-frame clones, though not all of them. The sample yields hundreds of thousands of clones, roughly an eighth seen once. Input material: naive CD4+ T cells from blood. Receptors were obtained from a man aged 18 to 30 with type 1 diabetes.

Concerning this clone: This sample also contains other DNA sequences that code for the same CDR3. This chain joins TRBV30 and TRBJ1-2; D remains ambiguous. Germline loops: CDR1 GTSNPN, CDR2 SVGIG (reference sequence). V lost 2 bases and J 2 bases, leaving 6 bases between the germline ends. This CDR3 is built from 12 residues. Here the CDR3 DNA reads TGTGCCTGGAGTTCAACGAACTATGGCTACACCTTC. Amino acids: CAWSSTNYGYTF.

This clone came up a few times. V and J are TRBV19 and TRBJ2-3, with D perhaps being TRBD1 or TRBD2 (5 bases each). Germline assignment: CDR1 LNHDA and CDR2 SQIVND (reference sequence). The ends were cut back, 3 bases at V and 4 bases at J, with 11 bases in the middle. The length of the CDR3 is 14 residues. CDR3 in DNA: TGTGCCAGTAGTATGTCGGGGACCGCAGATACGCAGTATTTT. Its protein is CASSMSGTADTQYF. The full variable domain, its missing parts supplied by reference TRBV19 and TRBJ2-3, is DGGITQSPKYLFRKEGQNVTLSCEQNLNHDAMYWYRQDPGQGLRLIYYSQIVNDFQKGDIAEGYSVSREKKESFPLTVTSAQKNPTAFYLCASSMSGTADTQYFGPGTRLTVL.

A few counts support this clone. This CDR3 reads CASQLTDMNTEAFF. The CDR3 nucleotides are TGTGCCAGCCAATTGACCGATATGAACACTGAAGCTTTCTTT. This sequence joins TRBV27 and TRBJ1-1, with D unresolved. Trimming removed 8 bases from V and 0 bases from J, with 13 bases in between. The CDR3 has 14 amino acids. Germline assignment: CDR1 MNHEY and CDR2 SMNVEV (reference sequence).

The chain employs TRBV28 and TRBJ1-6, with D unresolved. Germline loops: CDR1 MDHEN, CDR2 SYDVKM. This CDR3 contains 17 residues. The V and J ends lost 5 bases and 2 bases respectively, with 16 bases between them. The CDR3 region has the DNA TGTGCCAGCAGTGTCTCATTCTCAAGAGCCTATAATTCACCCCTCCACTTT. This encodes CASSVSFSRAYNSPLHF.

The chain has TRBV7-9 and TRBJ1-5; TRBD1 might be the D (5 bases). Germline V gene sequence: CDR1 SEHNR, CDR2 FQNEAQ (reference sequence). This CDR3 region has 15 residues. V lost 7 bases to trimming and J lost 2 bases, with 15 bases between them. CDR3 nucleotides: TGTGCCAGCAAACGGGGGTTTGATGGCAATCAGCCCCAGCATTTT. Protein product: CASKRGFDGNQPQHF.

This clone was detected only a few times. The chain employs TRBV20-1 and TRBJ2-7; unclear D gene. V lost 2 bases to trimming and J lost 11 bases, with 13 bases between them. Germline V gives CDR1 DFQATT, CDR2 SNEGSKA (reference sequence). The CDR3 consists of 11 residues. This CDR3 reads CSARQGLTKYF. CDR3 bases: TGCAGTGCTAGACAAGGCCTTACCAAGTACTTC.

As DNA, the CDR3 is TGTGCCAGCAGCTTAGCAGGGAGCGGGATCACCGGGGAGCTGTTTTTT. Translating gives CASSLAGSGITGELFF. The chain combines TRBV7-9 with TRBJ2-2, with TRBD2 identical over 7 bases. Germline trimming cut 0 bases from V and 4 bases from J; bases unmatched to any gene: 5. This CDR3 comprises 16 residues. Per germline, CDR1 SEHNR and CDR2 FQNEAQ (reference sequence).

The V call is TRBV5-4, the J call TRBJ2-3; D not resolved. The ends were cut back, 5 bases at V and 2 bases at J, with 21 bases in the middle. The germline gives CDR1 SGHNT, CDR2 YYREEE (reference sequence). This CDR3 has 17 residues. As DNA, the CDR3 is TGTGCCAGCAGTCTATTACTCGTTCCTGACATCACAGATACGCAGTATTTT. Its protein product is CASSLLLVPDITDTQYF.

The gene calls are TRBV5-1 and TRBJ2-7, with D possibly TRBD1 on 6 matching bases. The germline CDR1 and CDR2 sequences are SGHRS and YFSETQ. The V gene lost 3 bases and the J gene lost 1 base, with 14 bases spanning the gap. The CDR3 consists of 15 residues. Here the CDR3 reads CASSSDLTGSYEQYF. CDR3 coding DNA: TGCGCCAGCAGCTCGGACCTGACAGGTTCCTACGAGCAGTACTTC.

This clone was seen a handful of times. The chain combines TRBV5-4 with TRBJ2-7, with 7 bases aligning to TRBD1. From germline, CDR1 is SGHNT and CDR2 YYREEE (reference sequence). V gave up 4 bases and J gave up 3 bases; unmatched junction bases: 10. The CDR3 extends over 15 amino acids. CDR3 protein: CASSTGTATGYEQYF. The DNA for the CDR3 is TGTGCCAGCAGCACGGGGACAGCCACCGGCTACGAGCAGTACTTC.

The sample holds a few counts of this clone. V and J are TRBV7-2 and TRBJ2-1; D remains ambiguous. Trimming removed 0 bases at V and 10 bases at J, with 7 bases between. CDR1 and CDR2 from the germline V gene are SGHTA and FQGNSA. CDR3 length: 12 amino acids. CDR3 in DNA: TGTGCCAGCAGCTTAGCGATGAGGGAGCAGTTCTTC. As protein: CASSLAMREQFF. Full variable domain (remainder filled in from reference TRBV7-2 and TRBJ2-1): GAGVSQSPSNKVTEKGKDVELRCDPISGHTALYWYRQSLGQGLEFLIYFQGNSAPDKSGLPSDRFSAERTGGSVSTLTIQRTQQEDSAVYLCASSLAMREQFFGPGTRLTVL.

There are a few counts of this clone. V usage is TRBV28 and J usage is TRBJ2-7; 10 bases line up with TRBD1. CDR1 is MDHEN and CDR2 is SYDVKM in the germline V gene. The CDR3 runs 17 residues. The V gene end was trimmed by 7 bases and the J gene end by 2 bases; junction bases not matched to a gene: 14. The CDR3, as DNA: TGTGCCAGCACGGGACAGGGGCCTTCCGAATGGACCTACGAGCAGTACTTC. Protein: CASTGQGPSEWTYEQYF.